The 2 T cell receptor beta chains given below trace back to one sample, sequenced in a study of T cells in Graves' hyperthyroidism and ophthalmopathy. Amplified TCR beta CDR3 regions came from RNA transcripts. The TCR CDR3 was amplified in a first-round RT-PCR using the HTBI primer set. TCRdb re-analysed the multiplex PCR reads in MiXCR, keeping a single row per CDR3 protein. The sample holds some 380,000 distinct CDR3 sequences, about 14% seen once. Sequencing was done on a sample of blood. The receptors derive from a man aged 25 to 45 with Graves' hyperthyroidism that later progressed to Graves' ophthalmopathy.

In its sample, this clonotype was seen a few times. The chain links TRBV3-1 to TRBJ2-1, with TRBD2 matching over 13 bases. Germline V gene sequence: CDR1 LGHDT, CDR2 YNNKEL (reference sequence). V lost 4 bases, J lost 7 bases, and 4 bases stayed unmatched. The CDR3 extends over 15 amino acids. In nucleotides, the CDR3 is TGTGCCAGCAGCCCGGGACTAGCGGGGATTAATGAGCAGTTCTTC. As protein: CASSPGLAGINEQFF.

The rearrangement uses TRBV29-1 and TRBJ1-2; no clear D gene. The CDR3 consists of 11 residues. V was trimmed by 6 bases and J by 8 bases, leaving 13 bases between them. From germline, CDR1 is SQVTM and CDR2 ANQGSEA. CDR3 protein: CSVVSPRGYTF. Written as DNA, the CDR3 is TGCAGCGTCGTGTCTCCGAGGGGCTACACCTTC. Complete variable domain (other parts from reference TRBV29-1 and TRBJ1-2): SAVISQKPSRDICQRGTSLTIQCQVDSQVTMMFWYRQQPGQSLTLIATANQGSEATYESGFVIDKFPISRPNLTFSTLTVSNMSPEDSSIYLCSVVSPRGYTFGSGTRLTVV.